This entry lists 31 T cell receptor beta chains sequenced from one sample in a study of a mutant IDH1 vaccine in newly diagnosed glioma (dated by TCRdb to about 2021). To prepare the library, the immunoSEQ multiplex PCR assay was applied. Here the immuneACCESS table is served through TCRdb, limited to in-frame sequences with V and J called. Missing clones are a known gap in these copies; in checked studies unresolved V genes cover under half, and the rest lacks a known reason. In all, the sample holds approximately 57,000 clones, and around 82% of those were seen once. The ten biggest clones cover over 3% of the sample. No antigens are known for them. The time point label on this specimen signifies: week 5, during vaccination. A 20-mer mutant IDH1 peptide at 300 micrograms in Montanide made up each vaccine dose, which was injected subcutaneously together with topical imiquimod. The source material was PBMCs, sampled from a glioma patient whose treatment included an IDH1 peptide vaccine. The receptors shown here come from a woman between 18 and 30 years old with glioma. Some clones in this sample may be carry-over from other donors' samples.

The chain joins TRBV27 to TRBJ1-2; 12 nucleotides match TRBD1. Germline V gene sequence: CDR1 MNHEY, CDR2 SMNVEV (reference sequence). V lost 0 bases to trimming and J lost 3 bases; unmatched junction nucleotides: 5. CDR3 length: 17 residues. The CDR3 region is CASSLSLGTGGDYGYTF. CDR3 DNA: TGTGCCAGCAGTTTATCACTCGGGACAGGGGGCGACTATGGCTACACCTTC.

The genes are TRBV20-1 and TRBJ2-3; D not resolved. Germline CDR1 is DFQATT and CDR2 is SNEGSKA (reference sequence). The length of the CDR3 is 11 residues. The DNA for the CDR3 is TGCAGCGTAGTCCCGCGGGATACGCAGTATTTT. Its translation is CSVVPRDTQYF.

The J gene is TRBJ1-1, the V gene TRBV5-6; no definite D call. Germline values: CDR1 SGHDT, CDR2 YYEEEE. V was shortened by 2 bases and J by 1 base, with 12 bases between the two germline ends. This CDR3 is 15 amino acids long. CDR3: CASSFTKTPNTEAFF. The CDR3 region has the DNA TGTGCCAGCAGCTTTACAAAGACACCGAACACTGAAGCTTTCTTT.

The V and J genes are TRBV6-6 and TRBJ2-5, with TRBD1 identical over 8 bases. Germline trimming cut 5 bases from V and 4 bases from J; bases unmatched to any gene: 6. Germline V gene data show CDR1 as MNHNY and CDR2 as SVGAGI (reference sequence). The CDR3 is made up of 14 amino acids. The CDR3 DNA sequence: TGTGCCAGCAGTGCGACAGGGGCTGTAGAGACCCAGTACTTC. This translates into CASSATGAVETQYF.

Turning to this clone: A read error may produce the germline difference seen at one junction end. Other DNA sequences in the same sample also yield this CDR3. The V gene is TRBV30, the J gene TRBJ1-4, with TRBD1 matching 8 bases. This CDR3 comprises 15 residues. In germline, CDR1 is GTSNPN, CDR2 SVGIG (reference sequence). The CDR3 here is CAWSVYGQGGEKLFF. The CDR3 nucleotides read TGTGCCTGGAGTGTATACGGACAGGGAGGTGAAAAGCTGTTTTTT. Combining the CDR3 with reference TRBV30 and TRBJ1-4 gives the whole variable domain SQTIHQWPATLVQPVGSPLSLECTVEGTSNPNLYWYRQAAGRGLQLLFYSVGIGQISSEVPQNLSASRPQDRQFILSSKKLLLSDSGFYLCAWSVYGQGGEKLFFGSGTQLSVL.

The chain carries TRBV5-6 and TRBJ2-1, with 10 bases aligning to TRBD1. The CDR3 spans 16 residues. Germline CDR1 is SGHDT and CDR2 is YYEEEE. Trimming cost V 2 bases and J 4 bases; bases outside gene matches: 6. In DNA form, the CDR3 reads TGTGCCAGCAGCTTTCCCGGGACAGGGGCTTACAATGAGCAGTTCTTC. Protein sequence: CASSFPGTGAYNEQFF.

The gene calls are TRBV18 and TRBJ1-2; D gene ambiguous. Trimming took off 3 bases at V and 5 bases at J, with 10 bases between the two ends. The CDR3 is 13 amino acids. Germline V gene sequence: CDR1 KGHSH, CDR2 LQKENI. CDR3 DNA: TGTGCCAGCTCACCGAACAGCCAATATGGCTACACCTTC. As protein: CASSPNSQYGYTF.

Turning to this clone: Additional DNA sequences in this sample encode the identical CDR3. The J gene is TRBJ1-1, the V gene TRBV5-4; 7 nucleotides align to TRBD1. CDR3 length: 15 amino acids. Germline V CDR1 and CDR2: SGHNT, YYREEE (reference sequence). Trimming took 4 bases from V and 4 from J; bases not matched to a gene: 10. In nucleotides, the CDR3 is TGTGCCAGCAGCCTATTCGGTGACAGGGCCACTGAAGCTTTCTTT. The encoded protein is CASSLFGDRATEAFF. Variable domain in full (rest from reference TRBV5-4 and TRBJ1-1): ETGVTQSPTHLIKTRGQQVTLRCSSQSGHNTVSWYQQALGQGPQFIFQYYREEENGRGNFPPRFSGLQFPNYSSELNVNALELDDSALYLCASSLFGDRATEAFFGQGTRLTVV.

V gene TRBV20-1 combines with J gene TRBJ2-1; TRBD1 aligns across 7 bases. The junction had 4 bases not matched to a gene; V was cut back by 4 bases and J by 13 bases. Germline CDR1 reads DFQATT; CDR2 reads SNEGSKA (reference sequence). The CDR3 consists of 10 residues. CDR3 nucleotides: TGCAGTGCTACGCGACAGGGACAGTTCTTC. It encodes CSATRQGQFF.

V usage is TRBV4-1 and J usage is TRBJ2-1, with 8 positions matching TRBD2. CDR1 is MGHRA and CDR2 is YSYEKL in the germline V gene. Unmatched junction bases numbered 9, after V lost 0 bases and J lost 8 bases. CDR3 size: 16 residues. The chain's CDR3 is CASSQERGARTDEQFF. CDR3 DNA sequence: TGCGCCAGCAGCCAAGAGCGGGGGGCGCGAACAGATGAGCAGTTCTTC.

The chain carries TRBV25-1 and TRBJ2-3; D may be TRBD2 (6 bases). From germline, CDR1 is MGHDK and CDR2 SYGVNS. CDR3 length: 15 amino acids. The V end lost 0 bases, the J end lost 3 bases, and 10 bases lay between the germline ends. CDR3 residues: CASSEYMGGTDTQYF. The CDR3 coding sequence is TGTGCCAGCAGTGAATATATGGGAGGTACAGATACGCAGTATTTT.

This clone showed up just once. One end of the junction varies from germline; a read error may be responsible. The chain has TRBV6-1 and TRBJ2-1, with D perhaps TRBD2 (6 bases). Germline V gives CDR1 MNHNS, CDR2 SASEGT. The CDR3 is 15 amino acids. This CDR3 reads CANSEWRGLSNEQFF. DNA for the CDR3: TGTGCCAACAGTGAATGGCGGGGCCTGTCCAATGAGCAGTTCTTC.

This rearrangement joins TRBV5-4 to TRBJ1-2, with TRBD1 identical over 9 bases. The J segment lost 4 bases and the V segment lost 1 base, leaving 5 bases of the junction unmatched. The germline CDR1 and CDR2 sequences are SGHNT and YYREEE (reference sequence). The CDR3 extends over 15 amino acids. Here the CDR3 reads CASSLPGTGTYGYTF. The CDR3 region has the DNA TGTGCCAGCAGCTTGCCCGGGACAGGGACCTATGGCTACACCTTC.

The V call is TRBV5-1, the J call TRBJ2-1; 12 bases align to TRBD2. The CDR3 covers 15 residues. The V gene end was trimmed by 0 bases and the J gene end by 9 bases; junction bases not matched to a gene: 4. CDR1 and CDR2 (germline): SGHRS, YFSETQ. The CDR3 DNA follows: TGCGCCAGCAGCTTGGGACTAGCGGGGGCCGGTGAGCAGTTCTTC. It translates to CASSLGLAGAGEQFF.

This chain connects TRBV19 to TRBJ1-5; 10 bases map to TRBD1. CDR3 length: 15 amino acids. CDR1 is LNHDA, CDR2 SQIVND, per germline (reference sequence). The ends lost 7 bases at V and 3 bases at J; junction bases unmatched: 6. The CDR3 nucleotides are TGTGCCAGTAAGGCGGACAGGGGGGCCAATCAGCCCCAGCATTTT. Translated: CASKADRGANQPQHF. Full variable domain (remainder filled in from reference TRBV19 and TRBJ1-5): DGGITQSPKYLFRKEGQNVTLSCEQNLNHDAMYWYRQDPGQGLRLIYYSQIVNDFQKGDIAEGYSVSREKKESFPLTVTSAQKNPTAFYLCASKADRGANQPQHFGDGTRLSIL.

This rearrangement joins TRBV6-5 to TRBJ1-3, with TRBD1 matching over 9 bases. There are 16 residues in the CDR3. V trimming: 2 bases; J trimming: 0 bases; junction bases outside the gene matches: 2. Looked up from germline, CDR1 is MNHEY and CDR2 is SVGAGI. DNA for the CDR3: TGTGCCAGCAGTTACGGGACAGGGAGCTCTGGAAACACCATATATTTT. Translation: CASSYGTGSSGNTIYF.

The chain employs TRBV7-2 and TRBJ2-1, with 14 bases fitting TRBD2. This CDR3 has 17 amino acids. CDR1 and CDR2 (germline): SGHTA, FQGNSA. V lost 1 base to trimming and J lost 10 bases; unmatched junction nucleotides: 9. The CDR3, as DNA: TGTGCCAGCAGCTTAGTAGGGACTAGCGGGAGAATGGACGAGCAGTTCTTC. Protein sequence: CASSLVGTSGRMDEQFF.

This clone was counted a few times. The chain couples TRBV6-5 to TRBJ1-2; 9 bases line up with TRBD1. This CDR3 is 13 amino acids long. V lost 6 bases to trimming and J lost 7 bases; unmatched junction nucleotides: 6. Germline CDR1 is MNHEY and CDR2 is SVGAGI. CDR3 amino acids: CASRYDRGAGYTF. The DNA for the CDR3 is TGTGCCAGCAGATACGACAGGGGGGCTGGCTACACCTTC.

V usage is TRBV5-1 and J usage is TRBJ1-4; no clear D. Germline V gene lookup returns CDR1 SGHRS and CDR2 YFSETQ. The germline V and J ends were trimmed by 4 bases and 7 bases, with 11 bases remaining between them. The CDR3 has 13 amino acids. DNA for the CDR3: TGCGCCAGCAGCGGTAGTGGTGGTGAAAAACTGTTTTTT. Its translation: CASSGSGGEKLFF.

The chain recombines TRBV19 with TRBJ2-7; D is unresolved. The V and J ends lost 4 bases and 4 bases respectively, with 17 bases between them. Per germline, CDR1 LNHDA and CDR2 SQIVND (reference sequence). The CDR3 consists of 15 residues. The CDR3 loop reads CASSTLATQRYEQYF. In DNA, the CDR3 is TGTGCCAGTAGTACCCTGGCGACCCAACGGTACGAGCAGTACTTC.

V is TRBV30 and J is TRBJ2-1, with 12 bases lining up with TRBD2. CDR3 length: 22 residues. Germline loops: CDR1 GTSNPN, CDR2 SVGIG (reference sequence). V lost 0 bases, J lost 2 bases, and 20 bases stayed unmatched. The CDR3 reads CAWSVKARQGVTSGRAYNEQFF. The CDR3 DNA reads as TGTGCCTGGAGTGTAAAAGCCCGACAGGGGGTGACTAGCGGGAGAGCCTACAATGAGCAGTTCTTC.

The genes are TRBV29-1 and TRBJ2-5; perhaps TRBD1 as D (6 bases). The germline gives CDR1 SQVTM, CDR2 ANQGSEA. V gave up 6 bases and J gave up 4 bases, with 12 bases separating them. The length of the CDR3 is 12 residues. CDR3 region: CSVLQGPETQYF. The CDR3 DNA reads as TGCAGCGTCCTACAGGGCCCAGAGACCCAGTACTTC.

The V and J genes are TRBV12-5 and TRBJ1-1; no reliable D call. V was clipped by 6 bases and J by 0 bases, with 20 bases between them. The germline V gene has CDR1 LGHNT and CDR2 FRNRAP. This CDR3 spans 17 amino acids. CDR3 nucleotides: TGTGCTAGTGGCCCTGCCCGGACTCGGACCATGAACACTGAAGCTTTCTTT. Translating it yields CASGPARTRTMNTEAFF.

This clone turned up a few times. CDR3 sequence: CATALGSYEQYF. The DNA for the CDR3 is TGTGCCACCGCCTTAGGCTCCTACGAGCAGTACTTC. The rearrangement uses TRBV25-1 and TRBJ2-7; D unresolved. The CDR3 consists of 12 residues. Between the trimmed V and J ends, which lost 10 bases and 0 bases, there was a span of 10 bases. Germline CDR1 is MGHDK and CDR2 is SYGVNS.

The CDR3 spells CASSHLGGSDTEAFF. The CDR3 bases are TGTGCCAGCAGTCACCTAGGGGGCTCGGACACTGAAGCTTTCTTT. The chain joins TRBV6-5 to TRBJ1-1; 7 bases line up with TRBD1. Per germline, CDR1 MNHEY and CDR2 SVGAGI. The CDR3 has 15 amino acids. J lost 3 bases, V lost 5 bases, and 9 bases had no gene match.

This clone occurred a few times. The V call is TRBV5-6, the J call TRBJ2-2; unclear D gene. The V and J ends lost 2 bases and 6 bases respectively, with 5 bases between them. The germline V gene encodes CDR1 SGHDT and CDR2 YYEEEE. CDR3 length: 12 amino acids. CDR3 sequence: CASSFVPGELFF. CDR3 in DNA: TGTGCCAGCAGCTTTGTCCCCGGGGAGCTGTTTTTT.

V usage is TRBV5-6 and J usage is TRBJ1-4; D unresolved. Between the trimmed V and J ends, which lost 0 bases and 8 bases, there was a span of 11 bases. The V gene's germline CDR1 is SGHDT and CDR2 YYEEEE. The CDR3 is 14 residues long. Written as DNA, the CDR3 is TGTGCCAGCAGCTTGGTCGGCGGCTTAGAAAAACTGTTTTTT. Protein product: CASSLVGGLEKLFF.

About this clone: Just one base apart from a much larger clone, this may be a read error. Other DNA sequences in the same sample also yield this CDR3. The V call is TRBV19, the J call TRBJ1-1, with TRBD1 as a possible D gene (5 bases). Germline-derived CDR1 and CDR2 are LNHDA and SQIVND (reference sequence). The CDR3 contains 16 residues. CDR3 sequence reads: CASREGRGALVTEAFF. CDR3 coding DNA: TGTGCCAGTAGGGAGGGGAGGGGCGCTCTGGTCACTGAAGCCTTCTTT.

V gene TRBV10-3 combines with J gene TRBJ1-2; 12 nucleotides align to TRBD1. The CDR3 consists of 16 residues. The J segment lost 5 bases and the V segment lost 3 bases, leaving 7 bases of the junction unmatched. The V gene's germline CDR1 is ENHRY and CDR2 SYGVKD. CDR3 protein: CAISDSGTGGGYGYTF. The CDR3, as DNA: TGTGCCATCAGTGACTCCGGGACAGGGGGCGGATATGGCTACACCTTC.

This clone has only a few counts. The genes are TRBV6-1 and TRBJ1-1, with TRBD1 as a possible D gene (5 bases). V was cut by 8 bases and J by 5 bases, with 9 bases left in between. Germline loops: CDR1 MNHNS, CDR2 SASEGT. The CDR3 length is 11 residues. CDR3 residues: CASAGWTEAFF. The CDR3 DNA reads as TGTGCCAGCGCAGGGTGGACTGAAGCTTTCTTT.

The V and J genes are TRBV7-2 and TRBJ2-2, with a tentative D call TRBD1 (5 bases). The germline gives CDR1 SGHTA, CDR2 FQGNSA. V was trimmed by 5 bases and J by 7 bases, leaving 8 bases between them. This CDR3 region has 12 residues. The CDR3 sequence: CASSHQGGELFF. In DNA form, the CDR3 reads TGTGCCAGCAGCCACCAGGGCGGGGAGCTGTTTTTT.